The following is a TCR beta chain sequence with its context. What it recognizes is unknown. Investigators prepared the TCR beta libraries by applying iRepertoire HTBI primers and Arm-PCR of CDR3 regions. Source study methods: Identified segments across samples numbered about 56 TRBV and more than 12 TRBJ. TCRdb re-analysed the multiplex PCR reads in MiXCR, keeping a single row per CDR3 protein. The V and J calls and clone size are TCRdb's, not the authors'. The sample has about 450,000 distinct CDR3 sequences, around 13% seen once. Time point denoted: newly diagnosed GD, antithyroid drugs for less than 3 months. Generation of the TCR library employed RNA extracted from PBMCs. The data derive from a study of regulatory T cells in long-lasting Graves disease. Study conclusions and caveats: Accuracy was possibly reduced by small sample size.

Separately, the same data were catalogued under a study of T cells in Graves' hyperthyroidism and ophthalmopathy. That study adds: Stable hyperthyroidism was told apart from ophthalmopathy by a model built on 13 V-J features.

The sample consisted of peripheral blood mononuclear cells (PBMCs), taken at new diagnosis, from a patient treated with antithyroid drugs. This TCR came from a woman aged 50 to 60 with Graves disease.

The CDR3: CASSFASGRALSYNEQFF. As DNA, the CDR3 is TGTGCCAGCAGTTTTGCTAGCGGGAGGGCACTTTCCTACAATGAGCAGTTCTTC. The V and J genes are TRBV11-2 and TRBJ2-1, with 12 bases identical to TRBD2. CDR1 and CDR2 from the germline V gene are SGHAT and FQNNGV. Germline trimming cut 6 bases from V and 1 base from J; bases unmatched to any gene: 10. CDR3 size: 18 residues.